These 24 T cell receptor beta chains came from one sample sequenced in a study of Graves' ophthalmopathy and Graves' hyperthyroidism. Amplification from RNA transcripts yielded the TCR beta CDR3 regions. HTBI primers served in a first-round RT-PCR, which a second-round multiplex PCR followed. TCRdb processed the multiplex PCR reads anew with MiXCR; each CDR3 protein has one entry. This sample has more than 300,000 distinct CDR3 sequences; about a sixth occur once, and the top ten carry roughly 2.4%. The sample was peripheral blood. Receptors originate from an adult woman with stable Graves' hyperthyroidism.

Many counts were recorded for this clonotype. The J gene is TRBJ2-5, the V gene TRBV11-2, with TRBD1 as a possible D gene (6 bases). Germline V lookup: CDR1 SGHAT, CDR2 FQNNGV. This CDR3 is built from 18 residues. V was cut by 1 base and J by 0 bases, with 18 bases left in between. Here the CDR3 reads CASSLGTGSRGNQETQYF. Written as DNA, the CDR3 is TGTGCCAGCAGCTTAGGCACAGGGTCGAGGGGAAACCAAGAGACCCAGTACTTC.

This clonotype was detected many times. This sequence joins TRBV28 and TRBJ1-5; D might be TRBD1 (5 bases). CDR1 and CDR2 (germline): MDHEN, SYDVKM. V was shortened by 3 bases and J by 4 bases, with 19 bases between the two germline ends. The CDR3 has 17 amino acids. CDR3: CASSFPLVRVINQPQHF. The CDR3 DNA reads TGTGCCAGCAGTTTTCCTCTAGTCAGGGTGATTAATCAGCCCCAGCATTTT.

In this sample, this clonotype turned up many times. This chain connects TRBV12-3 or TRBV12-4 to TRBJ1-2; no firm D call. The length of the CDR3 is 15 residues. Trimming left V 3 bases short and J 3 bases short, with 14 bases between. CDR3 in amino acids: CASSFRRGSYYGYTF. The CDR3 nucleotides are TGTGCCAGCAGTTTTCGGCGCGGCAGCTACTATGGCTACACCTTC.

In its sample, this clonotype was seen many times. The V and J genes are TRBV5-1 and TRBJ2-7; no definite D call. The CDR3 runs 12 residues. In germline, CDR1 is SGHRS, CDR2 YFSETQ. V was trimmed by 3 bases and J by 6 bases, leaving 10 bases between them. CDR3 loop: CASSSQESEQYF. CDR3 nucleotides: TGCGCCAGCAGCTCCCAGGAGAGCGAGCAGTACTTC.

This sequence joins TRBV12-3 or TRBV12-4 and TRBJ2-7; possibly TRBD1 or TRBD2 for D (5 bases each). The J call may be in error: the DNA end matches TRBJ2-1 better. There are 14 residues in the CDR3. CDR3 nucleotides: TGTGCCAGCAGTTTAGTCGGGGCGCGGTACGAGCAGTTCTTC. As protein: CASSLVGARYEQFF.

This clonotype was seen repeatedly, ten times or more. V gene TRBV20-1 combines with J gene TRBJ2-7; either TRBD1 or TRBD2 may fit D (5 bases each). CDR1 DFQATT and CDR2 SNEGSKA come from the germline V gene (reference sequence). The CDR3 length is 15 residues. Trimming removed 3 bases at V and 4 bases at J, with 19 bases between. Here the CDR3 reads CSASFRGGLGYEQYF. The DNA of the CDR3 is TGCAGTGCTAGTTTTCGTGGGGGTTTGGGGTACGAGCAGTACTTC.

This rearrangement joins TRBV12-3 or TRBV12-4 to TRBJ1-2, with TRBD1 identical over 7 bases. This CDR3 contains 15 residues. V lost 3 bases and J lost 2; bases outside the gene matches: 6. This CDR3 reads CASSFFNRGNYGYTF. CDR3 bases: TGTGCCAGCAGTTTCTTTAACAGGGGAAACTATGGCTACACCTTC.

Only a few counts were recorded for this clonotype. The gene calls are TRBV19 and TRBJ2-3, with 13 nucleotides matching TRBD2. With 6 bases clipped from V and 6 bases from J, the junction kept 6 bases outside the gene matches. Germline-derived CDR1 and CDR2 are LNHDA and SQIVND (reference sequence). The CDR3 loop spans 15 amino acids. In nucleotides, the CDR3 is TGTGCCAGTAGAAAGACTAGCGGGAGGTGGGATACGCAGTATTTT. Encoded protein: CASRKTSGRWDTQYF. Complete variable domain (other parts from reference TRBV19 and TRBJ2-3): DGGITQSPKYLFRKEGQNVTLSCEQNLNHDAMYWYRQDPGQGLRLIYYSQIVNDFQKGDIAEGYSVSREKKESFPLTVTSAQKNPTAFYLCASRKTSGRWDTQYFGPGTRLTVL.

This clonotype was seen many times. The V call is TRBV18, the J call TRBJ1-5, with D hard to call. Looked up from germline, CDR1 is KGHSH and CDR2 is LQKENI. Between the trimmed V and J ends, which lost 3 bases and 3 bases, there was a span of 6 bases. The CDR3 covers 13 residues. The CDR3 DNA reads TGTGCCAGCTCACCTTTCTACAATCAGCCCCAGCATTTT. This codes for CASSPFYNQPQHF.

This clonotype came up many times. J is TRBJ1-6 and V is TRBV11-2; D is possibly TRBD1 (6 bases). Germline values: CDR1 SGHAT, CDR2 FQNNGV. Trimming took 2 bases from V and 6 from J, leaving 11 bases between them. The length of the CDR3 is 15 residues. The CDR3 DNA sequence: TGTGCCAGCAGCTTACCCGGGACAATTAATTCACCCCTCCACTTT. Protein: CASSLPGTINSPLHF.

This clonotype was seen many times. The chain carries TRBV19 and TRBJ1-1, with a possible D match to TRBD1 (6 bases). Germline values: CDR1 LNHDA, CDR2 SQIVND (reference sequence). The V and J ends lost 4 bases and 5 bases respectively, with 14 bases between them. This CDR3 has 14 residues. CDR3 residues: CASSRGGAETEAFF. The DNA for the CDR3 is TGTGCCAGTAGTAGAGGGGGGGCGGAGACTGAAGCTTTCTTT.

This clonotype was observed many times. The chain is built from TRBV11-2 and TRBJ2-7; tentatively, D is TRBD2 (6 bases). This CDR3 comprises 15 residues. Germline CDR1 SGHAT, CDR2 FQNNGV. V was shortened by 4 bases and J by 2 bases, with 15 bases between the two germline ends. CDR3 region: CASSSLGLPPYEQYF. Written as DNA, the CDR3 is TGTGCCAGCAGCTCCCTGGGACTTCCACCCTACGAGCAGTACTTC.

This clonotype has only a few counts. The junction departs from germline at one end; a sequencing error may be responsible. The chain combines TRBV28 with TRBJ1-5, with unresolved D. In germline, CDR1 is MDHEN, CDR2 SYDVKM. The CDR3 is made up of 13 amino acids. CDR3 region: CASKQVLGQPQHF. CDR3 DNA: TGTGCCAGCAAGCAGGTTCTTGGCCAGCCTCAGCATTTT. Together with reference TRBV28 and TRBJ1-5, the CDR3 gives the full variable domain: DVKVTQSSRYLVKRTGEKVFLECVQDMDHENMFWYRQDPGLGLRLIYFSYDVKMKEKGDIPEGYSVSREKKERFSLILESASTNQTSMYLCASKQVLGQPQHFGDGTRLSIL.

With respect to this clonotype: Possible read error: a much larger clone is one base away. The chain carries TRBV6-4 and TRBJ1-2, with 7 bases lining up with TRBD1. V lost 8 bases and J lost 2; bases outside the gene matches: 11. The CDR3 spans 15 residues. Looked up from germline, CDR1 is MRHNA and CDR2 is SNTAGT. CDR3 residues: CASCYRDRHNYGYTF. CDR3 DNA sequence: TGTGCCAGCTGTTACCGGGACAGACACAACTATGGCTACACCTTC.

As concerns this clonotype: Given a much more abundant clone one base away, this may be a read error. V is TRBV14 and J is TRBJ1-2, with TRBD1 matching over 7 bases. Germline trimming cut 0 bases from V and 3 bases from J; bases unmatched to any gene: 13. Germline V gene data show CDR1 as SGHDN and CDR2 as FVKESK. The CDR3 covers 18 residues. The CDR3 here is CASSQERGRGYDDYGYTF. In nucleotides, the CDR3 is TGTGCCAGCAGCCAAGAAAGGGGCAGGGGGTATGATGACTATGGCTACACCTTC.

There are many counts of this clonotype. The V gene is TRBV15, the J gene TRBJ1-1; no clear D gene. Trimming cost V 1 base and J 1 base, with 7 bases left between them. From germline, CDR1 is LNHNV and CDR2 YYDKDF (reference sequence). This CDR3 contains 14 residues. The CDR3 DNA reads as TGTGCCACCAGCAGAGTTGGAGCGAACACTGAAGCTTTCTTT. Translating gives CATSRVGANTEAFF.

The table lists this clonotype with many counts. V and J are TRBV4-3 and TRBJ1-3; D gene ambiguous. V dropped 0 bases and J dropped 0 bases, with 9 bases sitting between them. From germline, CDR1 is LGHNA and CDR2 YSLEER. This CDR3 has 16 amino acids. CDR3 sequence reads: CASSQDRSGSGNTIYF. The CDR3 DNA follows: TGCGCCAGCAGCCAAGACAGGTCTGGCTCTGGAAACACCATATATTTT.

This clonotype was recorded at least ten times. The CDR3 DNA follows: TGTGCCAGCAGTTTCTTGCAGGGAAACCTTGAAGCTTTCTTT. Amino acids: CASSFLQGNLEAFF. V gene TRBV28 combines with J gene TRBJ1-1; possible D gene TRBD1, 5 bases. V lost 3 bases and J 7 bases, leaving 15 bases between the germline ends. The V gene's germline CDR1 is MDHEN and CDR2 SYDVKM. The CDR3 sequence is 14 residues long.

CDR3 nucleotides: TGTGCCAGCATCTCCGGACAGGGGACACCCCTCCACTTT. Protein: CASISGQGTPLHF. The rearrangement uses TRBV6-5 and TRBJ1-6; 9 nucleotides match TRBD1. The CDR3 totals 13 residues. From germline, CDR1 is MNHEY and CDR2 SVGAGI. V gave up 7 bases and J gave up 11 bases; unmatched junction bases: 6.

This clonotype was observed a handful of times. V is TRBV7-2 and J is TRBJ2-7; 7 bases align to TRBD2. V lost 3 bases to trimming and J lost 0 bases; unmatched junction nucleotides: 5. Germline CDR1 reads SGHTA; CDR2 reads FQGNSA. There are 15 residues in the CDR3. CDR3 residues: CASSFVSGGSYEQYF. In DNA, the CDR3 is TGTGCCAGCAGCTTTGTGTCGGGGGGCTCCTACGAGCAGTACTTC.

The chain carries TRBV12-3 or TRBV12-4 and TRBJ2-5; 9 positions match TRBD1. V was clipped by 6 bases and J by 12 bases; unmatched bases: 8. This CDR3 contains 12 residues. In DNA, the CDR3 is TGTGCCAGCAGGACAGGGGGAGAGACGGAGTACTTC. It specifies CASRTGGETEYF.

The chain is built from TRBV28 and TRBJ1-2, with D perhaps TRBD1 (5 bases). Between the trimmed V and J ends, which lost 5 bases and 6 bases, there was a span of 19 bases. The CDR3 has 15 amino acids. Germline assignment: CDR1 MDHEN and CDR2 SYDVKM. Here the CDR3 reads CASSPYPGLGDGYTF. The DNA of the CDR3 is TGTGCCAGCAGTCCTTACCCGGGACTGGGGGATGGCTACACCTTC.

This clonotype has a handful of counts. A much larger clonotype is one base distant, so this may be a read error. The CDR3 here is CASSKQGRGNTEACF. CDR3 DNA: TGTGCCAGCAGCAAACAGGGTCGGGGGAACACTGAAGCTTGCTTT. This sequence joins TRBV7-2 and TRBJ1-1; possible D gene TRBD1, 6 bases. Germline CDR1 reads SGHTA; CDR2 reads FQGNSA. CDR3 length equals 15 residues.

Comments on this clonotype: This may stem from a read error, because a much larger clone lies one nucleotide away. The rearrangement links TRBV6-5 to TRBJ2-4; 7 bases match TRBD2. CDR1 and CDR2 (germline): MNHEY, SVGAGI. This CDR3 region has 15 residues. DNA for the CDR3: TGTGCCAGCAGTTACCGCGGGAGCCCCAAAAACATTAAGTACTTC. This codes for CASSYRGSPKNIKYF.